This T cell receptor beta chain appears in the sequencing data of a study of T cell responses to AZD1222 COVID-19 vaccine. Study findings and constraints: Spike-spanning, vaccine-associated CD4 TCRs were dominant at 160-218 and 743-854. Donors were largely white British and mainly female; clonal diversity was possibly underestimated. None of the repertoires were sampled until the peak T cell response had passed.

This table comes from immunoSEQ multiplex PCR, and its TCRdb copy is limited to in-frame clones, with some not included. The sample holds 210,000 or so clones; 93% are singletons and the top ten take around 1%. V lost 0 bases to trimming and J lost 4 bases, with 13 bases between them. The CDR3 runs 15 residues. Germline V lookup: CDR1 SQVTM, CDR2 ANQGSEA. Points on this clone: Its target is not known.

The receptor was derived from an adult in good health. The genes are TRBV29-1 and TRBJ2-4, with a weak D call TRBD2 (7 bases). Sequencing used peripheral blood, obtained on day 0 of MenACWY control vaccination. In DNA, the CDR3 is TGCAGCGTTGAAGATGGGGGGGGCACTAAAAACATTCAGTACTTC. It yields the protein CSVEDGGGTKNIQYF.